These T cell receptor beta chains were read from a single sample in a study of blood T cell repertoires in COVID-19. The repertoire was sequenced with immunoSEQ multiplex PCR; TCRdb's copy has only in-frame clones and lacks some. This sample has approximately 65,000 clones, with roughly 88% found just once. The sample was peripheral blood. The receptors shown here come from a human donor in a cohort sampled during active COVID-19. CDR3s include the opening cysteine and the closing phenylalanine or tryptophan. D genes are given only for firm matches. Clone size is given for some rows only: seen once, a few or many times, or a class if the clone is expanded.

TRBV7-9	-	TRBJ1-3	-	CASSPEGLTGNTIYF	TGTGCCAGCAGCCCGGAGGGTTTAACTGGAAACACCATATATTTT
TRBV16	-	TRBJ2-1	-	CASSQSADGEQFF	TGTGCCAGCAGCCAATCAGCGGACGGTGAGCAGTTCTTC
TRBV2	TRBD1	TRBJ2-2	-	CASSHDRGRTGELFF	TGTGCCAGCAGTCACGACAGGGGCCGGACCGGGGAGCTGTTTTTT
TRBV6-1	-	TRBJ2-7	-	CASSEGPFMRGHLSYEQYF	TGTGCCAGCAGTGAAGGACCCTTTATGAGAGGCCACTTGTCCTACGAGCAGTACTTC
TRBV7-2	TRBD1	TRBJ1-1	-	CASRPQGAIGSAEAFF	TGTGCCAGCAGACCGCAGGGGGCGATCGGGTCCGCTGAAGCTTTCTTT
TRBV30	-	TRBJ1-1	few	CAWSVRPPGQNTEAFF	TGTGCCTGGAGTGTACGTCCTCCAGGGCAGAACACTGAAGCTTTCTTT
TRBV7-2	TRBD2	TRBJ2-7	-	CASSLPERGGSSYEQYF	TGTGCCAGCAGCCTCCCGGAGCGGGGCGGGAGCTCCTACGAGCAGTACTTC
TRBV28	-	TRBJ1-6	-	CASRPPWAGVVSPLHF	TGTGCCAGCAGGCCCCCTTGGGCAGGGGTGGTTTCACCCCTCCACTTT
TRBV6-6	TRBD2	TRBJ2-7	-	CASSRGTSGGGHEQYF	TGTGCCAGCAGTCGAGGGACTAGCGGGGGGGGGCACGAGCAGTACTTC
TRBV18	TRBD2	TRBJ2-7	-	CASSPRLAVGNYEQYF	TGTGCCAGCTCACCTAGACTAGCGGTGGGGAACTACGAGCAGTACTTC
TRBV28	TRBD2	TRBJ2-5	-	CASSVGYGTSGSSGETQYF	TGTGCCAGCAGTGTCGGTTACGGGACTAGCGGGAGCTCAGGAGAGACCCAGTACTTC
TRBV4-1	TRBD2	TRBJ2-7	-	CASSRRLAGDLYEQYF	TGCGCCAGCAGCCGACGACTAGCGGGGGACCTCTACGAGCAGTACTTC
TRBV14	TRBD2	TRBJ2-5	-	CASSRTSAQPQYF	TGTGCCAGCAGCCGAACTAGCGCCCAGCCCCAGTACTTC
TRBV4-2	TRBD2	TRBJ2-2	-	CASSQETSGRNTGELFF	TGTGCCAGCAGCCAAGAGACTAGCGGGAGGAACACCGGGGAGCTGTTTTTT
TRBV7-2	TRBD2	TRBJ2-5	-	CASSKLAGGLETQYF	TGTGCCAGCAGCAAACTAGCGGGAGGTTTAGAGACCCAGTACTTC
TRBV3-1/TRBV3-2	-	TRBJ2-1	-	CASSQELGSDTYNEQFF	TGTGCCAGCAGCCAAGAATTGGGTAGCGATACTTACAATGAGCAGTTCTTC
TRBV27	-	TRBJ1-4	-	CASSRRGLTNEKLFF	TGTGCCAGCAGCCGAAGGGGTCTCACTAATGAAAAACTGTTTTTT
TRBV28	-	TRBJ2-7	few	CASSSGLYEQYF	TGTGCCAGCAGTTCGGGACTCTACGAGCAGTACTTC
TRBV5-1	-	TRBJ1-3	-	CASSLGATGNTIYF	TGCGCCAGCAGCTTGGGGGCCACTGGAAACACCATATATTTT
TRBV4-3	TRBD1	TRBJ1-2	-	CASSQEGQGVGGYTF	TGCGCCAGCAGCCAAGAAGGGCAGGGGGTGGGTGGCTACACCTTC